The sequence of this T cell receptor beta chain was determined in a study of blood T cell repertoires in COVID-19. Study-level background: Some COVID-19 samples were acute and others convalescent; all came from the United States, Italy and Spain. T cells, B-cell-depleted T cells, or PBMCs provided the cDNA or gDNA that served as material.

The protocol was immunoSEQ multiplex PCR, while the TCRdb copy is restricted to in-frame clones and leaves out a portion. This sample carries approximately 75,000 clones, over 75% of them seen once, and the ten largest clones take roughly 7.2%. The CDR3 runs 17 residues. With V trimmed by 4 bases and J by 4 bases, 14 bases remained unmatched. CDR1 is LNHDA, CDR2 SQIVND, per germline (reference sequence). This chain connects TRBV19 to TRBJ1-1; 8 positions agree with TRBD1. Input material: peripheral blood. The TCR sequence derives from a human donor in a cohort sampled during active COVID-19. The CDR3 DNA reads TGTGCCAGTAGTACGTCGACAGGGGTTGGTTCGGGCACTGAAGCTTTCTTT. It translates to CASSTSTGVGSGTEAFF.